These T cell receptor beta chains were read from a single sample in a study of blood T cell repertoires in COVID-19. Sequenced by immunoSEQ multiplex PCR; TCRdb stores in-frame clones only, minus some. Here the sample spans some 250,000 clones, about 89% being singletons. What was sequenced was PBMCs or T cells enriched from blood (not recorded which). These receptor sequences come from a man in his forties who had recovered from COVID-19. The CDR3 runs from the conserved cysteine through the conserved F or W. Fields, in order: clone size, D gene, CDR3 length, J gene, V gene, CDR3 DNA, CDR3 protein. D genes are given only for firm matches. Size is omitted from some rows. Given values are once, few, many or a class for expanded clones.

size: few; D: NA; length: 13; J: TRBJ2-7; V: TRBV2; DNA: TGTGCCAGCACCCTGGCAGTCTCCTACGAGCAGTACTTC; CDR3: CASTLAVSYEQYF
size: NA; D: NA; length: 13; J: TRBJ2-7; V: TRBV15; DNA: TGTGCCACCAGCCTAGCGACCTCCTACGAGCAGTACTTC; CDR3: CATSLATSYEQYF
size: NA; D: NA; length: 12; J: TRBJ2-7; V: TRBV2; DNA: TGTGCCAGCTTGGGACAACCCTACGAGCAGTACTTC; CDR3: CASLGQPYEQYF
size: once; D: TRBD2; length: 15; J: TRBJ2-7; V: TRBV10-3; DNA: TGTGCCATCAGTGAGCCAGCGGGGGAGCGATACGAGCAGTACTTC; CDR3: CAISEPAGERYEQYF
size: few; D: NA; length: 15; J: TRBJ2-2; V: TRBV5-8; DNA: TGTGCCAGCAGCTTGTTTGGCAGAAACACCGGGGAGCTGTTTTTT; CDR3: CASSLFGRNTGELFF
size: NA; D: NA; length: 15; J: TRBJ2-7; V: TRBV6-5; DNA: TGTGCCAGCAGTTACTCGACCACAGGCCCCTACGAGCAGTACTTC; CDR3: CASSYSTTGPYEQYF
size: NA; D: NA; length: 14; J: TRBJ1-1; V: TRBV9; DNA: TGTGCCAGCAAATACGGGGATGGGGACACTGAAGCTTTCTTT; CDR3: CASKYGDGDTEAFF
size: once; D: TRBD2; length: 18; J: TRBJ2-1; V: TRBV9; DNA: TGTGCCAGCAGCGTAGGGTCCCGGGCTAGCGGAGCCTACAATGAGCAGTTCTTC; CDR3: CASSVGSRASGAYNEQFF
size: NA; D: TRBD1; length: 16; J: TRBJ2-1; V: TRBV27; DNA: TGTGCCAGCAGTTTATCGGGCGGGCAGGGGGTCAATGAGCAGTTCTTC; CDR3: CASSLSGGQGVNEQFF
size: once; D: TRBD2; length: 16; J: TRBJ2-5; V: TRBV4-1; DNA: TGCGCCAGCAGCCAAGTAGGGCTAGCGGGAGAGGAGACCCAGTACTTC; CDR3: CASSQVGLAGEETQYF
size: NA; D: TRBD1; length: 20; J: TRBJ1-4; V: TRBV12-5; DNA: TGTGCTAGTGGTTTGGGAAAACCGGGACAGGGGGCCTGGGAAATAGAAAAACTGTTTTTT; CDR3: CASGLGKPGQGAWEIEKLFF
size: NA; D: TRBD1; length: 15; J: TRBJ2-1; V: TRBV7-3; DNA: TGTGCCAGCAGCGATACAGGGGGCTCCTACAATGAGCAGTTCTTC; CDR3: CASSDTGGSYNEQFF
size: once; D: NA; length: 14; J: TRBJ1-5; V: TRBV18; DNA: TGTGCCAGCTCACCAACAACAGACAATCAGCCCCAGCATTTT; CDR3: CASSPTTDNQPQHF
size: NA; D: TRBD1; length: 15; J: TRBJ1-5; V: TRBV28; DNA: TGTGCCAGCAGTTTACCCAGGGGGCGCGGTCAGCCCCAGCATTTT; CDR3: CASSLPRGRGQPQHF
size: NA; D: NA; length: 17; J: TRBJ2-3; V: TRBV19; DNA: TGTGCCAGTAGTATAGTAACAGGGACCTTCAACACAGATACGCAGTATTTT; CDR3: CASSIVTGTFNTDTQYF
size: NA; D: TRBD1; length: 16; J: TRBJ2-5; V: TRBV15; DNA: TGTGCCACCAGCAGAGGGGGACAGGGTGAACTTAGGTCCCAGTACTTC; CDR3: CATSRGGQGELRSQYF
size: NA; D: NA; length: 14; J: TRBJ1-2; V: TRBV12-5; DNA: TGTGCTAGTGGTCTTCCTTGGGGCTTGACGGGCTACACCTTC; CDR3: CASGLPWGLTGYTF
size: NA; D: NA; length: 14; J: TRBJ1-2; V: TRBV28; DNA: TGTGCCAGCAGTTTCCCAGGGACACCCTATGGCTACACCTTC; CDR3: CASSFPGTPYGYTF
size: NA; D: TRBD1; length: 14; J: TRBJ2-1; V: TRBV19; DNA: TGTGCCAGTTCAAGGACAGGGGTTAAAAATGAGCAGTTCTTC; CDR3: CASSRTGVKNEQFF
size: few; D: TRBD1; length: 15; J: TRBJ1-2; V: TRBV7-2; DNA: TGTGCCAGCAGCCCACGGACAGGGTTGACATATGGCTACACCTTC; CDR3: CASSPRTGLTYGYTF
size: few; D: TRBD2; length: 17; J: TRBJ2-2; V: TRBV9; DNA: TGTGCCAGCAGCTCCCCGACCGGGACTAGCGGGTCCGGGGAGCTGTTTTTT; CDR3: CASSSPTGTSGSGELFF
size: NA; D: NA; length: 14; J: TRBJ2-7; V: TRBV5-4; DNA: TGTGCCAGCAGCTTGTTGGCGGGGAGTTACGAGCAGTACTTC; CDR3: CASSLLAGSYEQYF
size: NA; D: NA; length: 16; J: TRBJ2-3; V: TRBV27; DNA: TGTGCCAGCAGTTTATGGGGGGAGATTAACACAGATACGCAGTATTTT; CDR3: CASSLWGEINTDTQYF
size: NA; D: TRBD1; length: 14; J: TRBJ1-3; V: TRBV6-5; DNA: TGTGCCAGCAGCCCGACAGGGTTTGGAAACACCATATATTTT; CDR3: CASSPTGFGNTIYF
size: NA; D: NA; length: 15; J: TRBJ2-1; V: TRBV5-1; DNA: TGCGCCAGCAGCTTGGCGGGCGACAGCCCCAATGAGCAGTTCTTC; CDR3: CASSLAGDSPNEQFF